The 26 T cell receptor beta chains in this list originate from one sample, sequenced in a study of shared clonotypes between healthy human individuals. Produced via immunoSEQ multiplex PCR; TCRdb's table is partial and in-frame only. This repertoire shows around 1,100,000 clones, approximately 80% found once; its top ten account for 0.89%. The sample was memory CD4+ T cells from PBMCs. The sample's subset: CD45RA-negative fraction. Receptor source: a man aged 18 to 29 in good health. Some clones in this sample may be carry-over from other donors' samples.

Details on this clone: At one of its ends the junction is not consistent with the germline gene, which may arise from a read error. The chain carries TRBV7-2 and TRBJ2-5, with 8 bases lining up with TRBD2. Germline lookup yields CDR1 SGHTA and CDR2 FQGNSA. There are 13 residues in the CDR3. The CDR3, as DNA: TGTGCCGGCAGCTTAGGACTAGCTGAGACCCAGTACTTC. Its translation: CAGSLGLAETQYF.

This chain uses TRBV7-9 with TRBJ2-1; 11 nucleotides line up with TRBD2. Germline CDR1 is SEHNR and CDR2 is FQNEAQ (reference sequence). The CDR3 has 16 residues. V was pared by 3 bases and J by 2 bases, with 3 bases of the junction left unmatched. CDR3 in amino acids: CASSFSLAGAYNEQFF. The CDR3 DNA reads as TGTGCCAGCAGCTTCTCACTAGCGGGAGCCTACAATGAGCAGTTCTTC. The variable domain in full, with the rest retrieved from reference TRBV7-9 and TRBJ2-1, is DTGVSQNPRHKITKRGQNVTFRCDPISEHNRLYWYRQTLGQGPEFLTYFQNEAQLEKSRLLSDRFSAERPKGSFSTLEIQRTEQGDSAMYLCASSFSLAGAYNEQFFGPGTRLTVL.

CDR3 in DNA: TGTGCCAGCAGGCAATTGGGCCGAAAGGGGGCAGGAAACACCATATATTTT. Translation: CASRQLGRKGAGNTIYF. The chain recombines TRBV2 with TRBJ1-3, with TRBD1 matching over 7 bases. Germline V lookup: CDR1 SNHLY, CDR2 FYNNEI. The CDR3 length is 17 residues. J lost 4 bases, V lost 6 bases, and 15 bases had no gene match.

This clone occurred once. The rearrangement links TRBV5-1 to TRBJ2-7, with D possibly called TRBD1 or TRBD2 (5 bases each). CDR3 length equals 15 residues. The germline CDR1 and CDR2 sequences are SGHRS and YFSETQ. Trimming shortened V by 4 bases and J by 5 bases, and 19 bases separated the two germline ends. This chain's CDR3 is CASSGMTGGGDEQYF. The CDR3 DNA sequence: TGCGCCAGCAGCGGGATGACTGGGGGTGGAGACGAGCAGTACTTC.

The CDR3 nucleotides read TGCGCCAGCAGCCGCTCAGACACTGAAGCTTTCTTT. Translation gives CASSRSDTEAFF. The rearrangement links TRBV10-2 to TRBJ1-1; no firm D call. The CDR3 sequence is 12 residues long. CDR1 WSHSY and CDR2 SAAADI come from the germline V gene. Between the trimmed V and J ends, which lost 6 bases and 3 bases, there was a span of 8 bases.

This clone was seen many times. V usage is TRBV7-9 and J usage is TRBJ2-2; D is undetermined. The germline gives CDR1 SEHNR, CDR2 FQNEAQ (reference sequence). V lost 11 bases and J 0 bases, leaving 10 bases between the germline ends. The CDR3 spans 13 residues. The CDR3 bases are TGTGCCCCTAGGGCGGCGAACACCGGGGAGCTGTTTTTT. It encodes CAPRAANTGELFF.

The chain couples TRBV6-5 to TRBJ2-7; the D gene is possibly TRBD2 (6 bases). CDR1 and CDR2 from the germline V gene are MNHEY and SVGAGI. Between the trimmed V and J ends, which lost 4 bases and 2 bases, there was a span of 15 bases. The length of the CDR3 is 15 residues. The CDR3 DNA is TGTGCCAGCAGTTCCGGGGGTAGAGAGACCTACGAGCAGTACTTC. It translates to CASSSGGRETYEQYF.

The rearrangement links TRBV29-1 to TRBJ2-7, with D possibly being TRBD1 (6 bases). The CDR3 has 14 amino acids. CDR1 and CDR2 from the germline V gene are SQVTM and ANQGSEA. V was trimmed by 7 bases and J by 2 bases, leaving 18 bases between them. The CDR3 DNA is TGCAGCGCCCTTAGGCAGGGGAAACCCTACGAGCAGTACTTC. This encodes CSALRQGKPYEQYF.

The CDR3 sequence is CASSQVGVSGTQYF. The CDR3 nucleotides read TGTGCCAGCAGCCAAGTCGGGGTTTCGGGGACCCAGTACTTC. The chain joins TRBV4-2 to TRBJ2-5; TRBD2 is a possible D gene (5 bases). This CDR3 has 14 residues. Between the trimmed V and J ends, which lost 1 base and 7 bases, there was a span of 13 bases. The germline CDR1 and CDR2 sequences are LGHNA and YNFKEQ.

The chain uses TRBV5-4 and TRBJ2-5; D possibly corresponds to TRBD2 (6 bases). Trimming cost V 6 bases and J 2 bases, with 20 bases left between them. The CDR3 runs 16 residues. Looked up from germline, CDR1 is SGHNT and CDR2 is YYREEE (reference sequence). The CDR3 DNA is TGTGCCAGCACCCGCTCCGGCCAGCGGGCGCAAGAGACCCAGTACTTC. This codes for CASTRSGQRAQETQYF.

The chain combines TRBV30 with TRBJ2-7; 11 bases match TRBD2. Germline V lookup: CDR1 GTSNPN, CDR2 SVGIG (reference sequence). The CDR3 extends over 16 amino acids. With V trimmed by 2 bases and J by 2 bases, 8 bases remained unmatched. The CDR3 DNA reads TGTGCCTGGAGTCGGCCTAGCGGGAGGATAGCCTACGAGCAGTACTTC. Translated, it gives CAWSRPSGRIAYEQYF.

The rearrangement joins TRBV5-1 to TRBJ2-3; D remains unclear. The CDR3 is 15 amino acids. Trimming shortened V by 1 base and J by 3 bases, and 12 bases separated the two germline ends. Germline assignment: CDR1 SGHRS and CDR2 YFSETQ. The CDR3 DNA reads as TGCGCCAGCAGCTTGACCCCCTTAGAGACAGATACGCAGTATTTT. It specifies CASSLTPLETDTQYF. Complete variable domain (other parts from reference TRBV5-1 and TRBJ2-3): KAGVTQTPRYLIKTRGQQVTLSCSPISGHRSVSWYQQTPGQGLQFLFEYFSETQRNKGNFPGRFSGRQFSNSRSEMNVSTLELGDSALYLCASSLTPLETDTQYFGPGTRLTVL.

The chain has TRBV19 and TRBJ1-1; D remains ambiguous. The germline CDR1 and CDR2 sequences are LNHDA and SQIVND (reference sequence). Trimming took 4 bases from V and 0 from J, leaving 6 bases between them. CDR3 length equals 13 residues. The CDR3: CASSRGVNTEAFF. The CDR3 nucleotides read TGTGCCAGTAGTAGAGGTGTGAACACTGAAGCTTTCTTT.

The genes are TRBV11-2 and TRBJ1-2, with a tentative D call TRBD1 (5 bases). The germline CDR1 and CDR2 sequences are SGHAT and FQNNGV. The V gene lost 5 bases and the J gene lost 2 bases, with 18 bases spanning the gap. The length of the CDR3 is 16 residues. The CDR3 bases are TGTGCCAGCAGCGGAGGGGTGGAAGGTGCGAACTATGGCTACACCTTC. It yields the protein CASSGGVEGANYGYTF. Full variable domain (outside the CDR3, taken from reference TRBV11-2 and TRBJ1-2): EAGVAQSPRYKIIEKRQSVAFWCNPISGHATLYWYQQILGQGPKLLIQFQNNGVVDDSQLPKDRFSAERLKGVDSTLKIQPAKLEDSAVYLCASSGGVEGANYGYTFGSGTRLTVV.

The chain carries TRBV29-1 and TRBJ2-5; TRBD2 matches 11 bases. The CDR3 extends over 15 amino acids. Germline trimming cut 3 bases from V and 5 bases from J; bases unmatched to any gene: 8. Per the germline V gene, CDR1 is SQVTM and CDR2 is ANQGSEA. The CDR3 DNA reads TGCAGCGTTGAGAAACTAGCGGGAGTGGATGAGACCCAGTACTTC. It codes for CSVEKLAGVDETQYF. Supplemented by reference TRBV29-1 and TRBJ2-5, the full variable domain reads SAVISQKPSRDICQRGTSLTIQCQVDSQVTMMFWYRQQPGQSLTLIATANQGSEATYESGFVIDKFPISRPNLTFSTLTVSNMSPEDSSIYLCSVEKLAGVDETQYFGPGTRLLVL.

This clone was seen only a few times. This rearrangement joins TRBV25-1 to TRBJ1-2; no clear D gene. Trimming shortened V by 6 bases and J by 1 base, and 9 bases separated the two germline ends. This CDR3 has 13 residues. Germline V gene lookup returns CDR1 MGHDK and CDR2 SYGVNS. CDR3 in DNA: TGTGCCAGCAGAGGCCAGATTAACTATGGCTACACCTTC. Amino acid sequence: CASRGQINYGYTF.

The V gene is TRBV4-2, the J gene TRBJ2-5; D ambiguous. The V end lost 0 bases, the J end lost 5 bases, and 7 bases lay between the germline ends. CDR1 is LGHNA and CDR2 is YNFKEQ in the germline V gene. CDR3 length: 13 residues. The CDR3 here is CASSQDEAETQYF. DNA for the CDR3: TGTGCCAGCAGCCAAGATGAGGCGGAGACCCAGTACTTC.

Remarks on this clone: In the same sample, other DNA sequences code for this CDR3. CDR3 loop: CASSFIDSNYGYTF. DNA for the CDR3: TGTGCCAGCAGCTTTATTGACTCTAACTATGGCTACACCTTC. The rearrangement uses TRBV7-2 and TRBJ1-2; D call uncertain. The germline CDR1 and CDR2 sequences are SGHTA and FQGNSA. Trimming removed 3 bases at V and 0 bases at J, with 8 bases between. The CDR3 sequence is 14 residues long.

This chain links TRBV23-1 with TRBJ2-2, with D uncertain. TRBV23-1 is flagged as an ORF with uncertain function. The V end was cut by 2 bases, the J end by 9 bases, with 1 base between. This CDR3 spans 10 amino acids. The CDR3 DNA reads as TGCGCCAGCAGTCAACGGGAGCTGTTTTTT. Its protein product is CASSQRELFF.

This clone occurred many times. This rearrangement joins TRBV30 to TRBJ1-5; the match to TRBD1 covers 9 bases. V gave up 2 bases and J gave up 5 bases; unmatched junction bases: 4. Germline values: CDR1 GTSNPN, CDR2 SVGIG (reference sequence). The CDR3 is made up of 14 amino acids. CDR3 loop: CAWSKGQGYQPQHF. CDR3 DNA sequence: TGTGCCTGGAGTAAGGGACAGGGCTATCAGCCCCAGCATTTT.

This chain uses TRBV5-1 with TRBJ2-7; the D gene is possibly TRBD2 (6 bases). V lost 2 bases and J 0 bases, leaving 9 bases between the germline ends. Germline V gene lookup returns CDR1 SGHRS and CDR2 YFSETQ. CDR3 length: 14 residues. The CDR3 region is CASSFGGDSYEQYF. CDR3 DNA sequence: TGCGCCAGCAGCTTCGGGGGAGACTCCTACGAGCAGTACTTC.

The table lists this clone with a count of one. This CDR3 reads CASSLVPANTEAFF. CDR3 DNA: TGCGCCAGCAGCTTGGTACCGGCGAACACTGAAGCTTTCTTT. The V and J genes are TRBV5-1 and TRBJ1-1; D is unclear. CDR3 length: 14 amino acids. Deletions cut 0 bases from V and 1 base from J, with 7 bases between. Germline CDR1 SGHRS, CDR2 YFSETQ.

This chain connects TRBV7-9 to TRBJ2-3; possible D gene TRBD1, 6 bases. Germline V gene data show CDR1 as SEHNR and CDR2 as FQNEAQ (reference sequence). The CDR3 has 13 residues. Trimming removed 5 bases from V and 4 bases from J, with 10 bases in between. CDR3 DNA: TGTGCCAGCAGCGCTACAGGGCCAGATACGCAGTATTTT. Protein product: CASSATGPDTQYF.

The chain links TRBV9 to TRBJ1-1, with D unresolved. V shed 2 bases and J shed 4 bases, with 12 bases lying between them. In germline, CDR1 is SGDLS, CDR2 YYNGEE. The CDR3 contains 14 residues. This CDR3 is CASSVTGLGTEAFF. In nucleotides, the CDR3 is TGTGCCAGCAGCGTCACGGGGTTGGGCACTGAAGCTTTCTTT.

This clone has a count of ten or more. The CDR3 protein is CASSYLRQGLETQYF. CDR3 sequence (DNA): TGTGCCAGCAGTTACCTACGGCAGGGTTTGGAGACCCAGTACTTC. V is TRBV6-6 and J is TRBJ2-5, with TRBD1 as a possible D gene (5 bases). This CDR3 region has 15 residues. The ends were cut back, 2 bases at V and 5 bases at J, with 15 bases in the middle. Germline V gene data show CDR1 as MNHNY and CDR2 as SVGAGI (reference sequence).

The chain joins TRBV6-4 to TRBJ2-3, with TRBD1 as a possible D gene (6 bases). Germline CDR1 reads MRHNA; CDR2 reads SNTAGT. The V end lost 7 bases, the J end lost 1 base, and 15 bases lay between the germline ends. This CDR3 is 15 amino acids long. CDR3 region: CASTNDRRGTDTQYF. The CDR3 DNA reads as TGTGCCAGCACTAACGACAGGCGTGGCACAGATACGCAGTATTTT.